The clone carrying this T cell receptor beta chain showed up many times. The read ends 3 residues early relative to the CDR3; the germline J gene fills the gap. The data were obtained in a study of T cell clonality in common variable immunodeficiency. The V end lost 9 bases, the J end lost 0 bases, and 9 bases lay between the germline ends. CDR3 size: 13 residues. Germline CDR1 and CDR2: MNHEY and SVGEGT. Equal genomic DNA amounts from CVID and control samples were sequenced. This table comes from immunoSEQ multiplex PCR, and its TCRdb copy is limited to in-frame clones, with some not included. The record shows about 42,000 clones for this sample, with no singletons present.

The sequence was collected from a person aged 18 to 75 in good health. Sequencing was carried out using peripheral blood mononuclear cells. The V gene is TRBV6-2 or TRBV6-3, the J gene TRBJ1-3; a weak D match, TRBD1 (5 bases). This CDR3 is CASGHSSGNTIYF. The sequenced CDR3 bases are TGTGCCAGTGGACATTCCTCTGGAAACACC.